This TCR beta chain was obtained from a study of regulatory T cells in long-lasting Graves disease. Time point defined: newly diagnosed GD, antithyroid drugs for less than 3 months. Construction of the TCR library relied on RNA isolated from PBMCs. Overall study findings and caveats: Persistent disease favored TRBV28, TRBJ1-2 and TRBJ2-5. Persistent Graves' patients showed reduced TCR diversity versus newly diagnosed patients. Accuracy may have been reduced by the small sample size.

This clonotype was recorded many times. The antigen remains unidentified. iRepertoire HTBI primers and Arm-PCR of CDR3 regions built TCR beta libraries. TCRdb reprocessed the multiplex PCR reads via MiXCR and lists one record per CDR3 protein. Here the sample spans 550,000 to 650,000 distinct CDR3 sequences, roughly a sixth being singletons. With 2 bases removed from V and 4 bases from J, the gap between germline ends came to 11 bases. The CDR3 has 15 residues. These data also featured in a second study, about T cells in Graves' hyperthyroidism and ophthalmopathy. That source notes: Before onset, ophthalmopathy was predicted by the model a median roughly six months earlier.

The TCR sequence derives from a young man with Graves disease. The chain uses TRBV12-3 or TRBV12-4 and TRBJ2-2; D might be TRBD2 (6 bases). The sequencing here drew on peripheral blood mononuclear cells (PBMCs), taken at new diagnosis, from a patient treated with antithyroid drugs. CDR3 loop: CASSLLAGSTGELFF. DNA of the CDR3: TGTGCCAGCAGTTTATTGGCGGGGAGCACCGGGGAGCTGTTTTTT.